The rows below give T cell receptor beta chains drawn from one sample of a study of T cells after posttransplantation cyclophosphamide. Sequenced by immunoSEQ multiplex PCR; TCRdb stores in-frame clones only, minus some. The sample has roughly 30,000 clones, roughly nine tenths seen once. The sequencing sample was made of naive CD4+ T cells sorted from blood. The receptor source for this set is a man aged 30 to 45 in good health and a related stem cell transplant donor. CDR3s include the opening cysteine and the closing phenylalanine or tryptophan. D genes are given only for firm matches. Clone size appears in some rows only: once, few, many, or a class for an expanded clone.

d_call | j_call | v_call | clone_size | cdr3_aa | cdr3_nt
TRBD1 | TRBJ1-2 | TRBV5-4 | . | CASSGGGATNYGYTF | TGTGCCAGCAGCGGAGGGGGCGCCACTAACTATGGCTACACCTTC
. | TRBJ2-2 | TRBV6-5 | . | CASRHANTGELFF | TGTGCCAGCAGACACGCGAACACCGGGGAGCTGTTTTTT
TRBD2 | TRBJ2-1 | TRBV5-1 | . | CASSLAGTSGGALGNEQFF | TGCGCCAGCAGCTTGGCGGGGACTAGCGGGGGGGCTCTGGGGAATGAGCAGTTCTTC
. | TRBJ2-2 | TRBV5-4 | . | CASSLAGRELFF | TGTGCCAGCAGCTTGGCGGGGAGGGAGCTGTTTTTT
. | TRBJ1-6 | TRBV27 | . | CASSTVSSPNNSPLHF | TGTGCCAGCAGTACCGTTTCGTCGCCTAATAATTCACCCCTCCACTTT
. | TRBJ2-1 | TRBV28 | . | CASSLGPSTIF | TGTGCCAGCAGTTTGGGGCCGAGCACGATCTTC
. | TRBJ1-2 | TRBV28 | . | CASSPTVNYGYTF | TGTGCCAGCAGTCCGACAGTCAACTATGGCTACACCTTC
TRBD2 | TRBJ2-2 | TRBV5-1 | . | CASSPTSGGTGELFF | TGCGCCAGCAGCCCGACTAGCGGGGGGACCGGGGAGCTGTTTTTT
. | TRBJ1-6 | TRBV2 | . | CASSVGTMGRSPLHF | TGTGCCAGCAGTGTTGGGACAATGGGCCGATCCCCCCTCCACTTT
. | TRBJ1-6 | TRBV9 | . | CASSVVGSDISAPLHF | TGTGCCAGCAGCGTAGTGGGTTCGGACATTTCGGCACCCCTCCACTTT
TRBD1 | TRBJ2-7 | TRBV28 | . | CASSSPTGGPYEQYF | TGTGCCAGCAGTTCCCCGACAGGGGGCCCCTACGAGCAGTACTTC
TRBD1 | TRBJ1-1 | TRBV18 | . | CASSPLVSTDRALNTEAFF | TGTGCCAGCTCACCTCTAGTAAGTACGGACAGGGCCTTGAACACTGAAGCTTTCTTT
TRBD1 | TRBJ2-1 | TRBV19 | . | CASRPQGNEQFF | TGTGCCAGTAGGCCACAGGGGAATGAGCAGTTCTTC
. | TRBJ2-1 | TRBV25-1 | . | CVSSAQGVQYNEQFF | TGTGTCAGCAGTGCACAAGGAGTTCAATACAATGAGCAGTTCTTC
. | TRBJ1-2 | TRBV5-1 | . | CASSLEQPKGHGYTF | TGCGCCAGCAGCTTGGAACAGCCTAAGGGGCATGGCTACACCTTC
TRBD1 | TRBJ1-2 | TRBV12-5 | . | CASGLARRTGSYGYTF | TGTGCTAGTGGTTTGGCCCGGAGGACAGGGTCTTATGGCTACACCTTC
TRBD1 | TRBJ2-1 | TRBV6-6 | . | CASSYRDRYNEQFF | TGTGCCAGCAGTTATCGGGACAGGTACAATGAGCAGTTCTTC
TRBD1 | TRBJ1-4 | TRBV5-1 | . | CASSPGQGYNEKLFF | TGCGCCAGCAGCCCGGGACAGGGCTATAATGAAAAACTGTTTTTT
. | TRBJ1-2 | TRBV9 | . | CASSTSLDYGYTF | TGTGCCAGCAGCACAAGCCTAGACTATGGCTACACCTTC
. | TRBJ2-5 | TRBV6-6 | . | CASSYSFRETQYF | TGTGCCAGCAGTTACTCGTTCAGGGAGACCCAGTACTTC
TRBD1 | TRBJ1-4 | TRBV28 | . | CASSSGQGLNEKLFF | TGTGCCAGCAGTTCCGGACAGGGCCTTAATGAAAAACTGTTTTTT
. | TRBJ2-1 | TRBV6-5 | . | CASSTTGLGEQFF | TGTGCCAGCAGCACTACAGGGCTGGGCGAGCAGTTCTTC
. | TRBJ2-3 | TRBV19 | . | CASSIGPAGTDTQYF | TGTGCCAGTAGTATCGGCCCCGCGGGCACAGATACGCAGTATTTT
TRBD2 | TRBJ2-5 | TRBV28 | once | CASNPGGARETQYF | TGTGCCAGCAATCCCGGGGGGGCGCGGGAGACCCAGTACTTC
TRBD1 | TRBJ2-5 | TRBV7-9 | . | CASSTGQVETQYF | TGTGCCAGCAGCACCGGACAGGTTGAGACCCAGTACTTC
. | TRBJ1-4 | TRBV5-1 | once | CASSLAGATNEKLFF | TGCGCCAGCAGCTTGGCGGGAGCAACTAATGAAAAACTGTTTTTT
TRBD1 | TRBJ1-6 | TRBV5-1 | . | CASSFGSGGDSPLHF | TGCGCCAGCAGCTTTGGTTCAGGGGGCGATTCACCCCTCCACTTT
TRBD1 | TRBJ2-7 | TRBV9 | . | CASSVGTGLEQYF | TGTGCCAGCAGCGTAGGGACAGGGCTTGAGCAGTACTTC
. | TRBJ2-5 | TRBV7-9 | . | CASSLEGGKTQYF | TGTGCCAGCAGCTTAGAGGGGGGGAAGACCCAGTACTTC